A selection of T cell receptor beta chains follows, all from one sample in a study of blood T cell repertoires in COVID-19. Clones were sequenced by immunoSEQ multiplex PCR, and TCRdb holds only the in-frame ones, with some missing. Of about 48,000 clones in the sample, 80% to 90% were seen once. Sequencing used peripheral blood. The receptors stem from an elderly woman with acute or convalescent COVID-19. The CDR3 runs from the conserved cysteine through the conserved F or W. Fields, in order: D gene, V gene, clone size, CDR3 length, J gene, CDR3 DNA, CDR3 protein. The D gene is left open where the match is weak. Not all rows give a size; the values are once, few, many and, for expanded clones, a class.

TRBD1	TRBV5-1	.	17	TRBJ1-2	TGCGCCAGCAGCTCCGCACCGGGACAGGGCGCAATCTATGGCTACACCTTC	CASSSAPGQGAIYGYTF
.	TRBV4-1	.	17	TRBJ1-5	TGCGCCAGCAGCCAAGAGGCGACAGTGATTAGCAATCAGCCCCAGCATTTT	CASSQEATVISNQPQHF
.	TRBV20-1	.	11	TRBJ1-1	TGCAGTGCTAGGAACGAGACTGAAGCTTTCTTT	CSARNETEAFF
.	TRBV30	.	15	TRBJ2-7	TGTGCCTGGAGCCCTAGACAGGTGCCCTCCTACGAGCAGTACTTC	CAWSPRQVPSYEQYF
TRBD1	TRBV5-1	.	17	TRBJ2-2	TGCGCCAGCAGCTTGGTAGGGACAGGGGATCTTACCGGGGAGCTGTTTTTT	CASSLVGTGDLTGELFF
TRBD1	TRBV19	.	13	TRBJ1-4	TGTGCCAGTAGTTATCTGGGACAGCAAAAACTGTTTTTT	CASSYLGQQKLFF
.	TRBV5-1	few	13	TRBJ2-1	TGCGCCAGCAGCCTCGAGATCTCGGGTGAGCAGTTCTTC	CASSLEISGEQFF
.	TRBV6-6	.	12	TRBJ1-1	TGTGCCAGCAGACAGATGAACACTGAAGCTTTCTTT	CASRQMNTEAFF
.	TRBV19	once	13	TRBJ1-4	TGTGCCAGTAGCCGAGTGGGGACTTCGGAGGTGTTTTTT	CASSRVGTSEVFF
TRBD1	TRBV9	.	12	TRBJ1-1	TGTGCCAGCAGCTCGGACAGGGGGGGAGCTTTCTTT	CASSSDRGGAFF
.	TRBV7-2	.	15	TRBJ1-2	TGTGCCAGCAGCTTAGCGCCGGAGTCGGGGAATGGCTACACCTTC	CASSLAPESGNGYTF
.	TRBV9	.	15	TRBJ1-3	TGTGCCAGCAGCGTAGGTATGGAGTCCGGAAACACCATATATTTT	CASSVGMESGNTIYF
.	TRBV6-1	.	14	TRBJ1-5	TGTGCCAGCAGTGAAAGCGGGAGCAATCAGCCCCAGCATTTT	CASSESGSNQPQHF
TRBD2	TRBV7-2	.	17	TRBJ2-2	TGTGCCAGCAGCCCGCGACTAGCGACGGTAGACACCGGGGAGCTGTTTTTT	CASSPRLATVDTGELFF
.	TRBV3-1/TRBV3-2	.	15	TRBJ1-2	TGTGCCAGCAGCCAGGGGGGGCTTGACAGATATGGCTACACCTTC	CASSQGGLDRYGYTF
.	TRBV27	few	15	TRBJ2-1	TGTGCCAGCAGTTCCACCCCGACCGGGGACAATGAGCAGTTCTTC	CASSSTPTGDNEQFF
.	TRBV11-2	.	15	TRBJ2-1	TGTGCCAGCAGCTTAATGCTAGCGAAGTACAATGAGCAGTTCTTC	CASSLMLAKYNEQFF
.	TRBV5-8	.	14	TRBJ1-4	TGTGCCAGCAGCTTGGAACAGCCTTATGAAAAACTGTTTTTT	CASSLEQPYEKLFF
.	TRBV14	.	18	TRBJ1-4	TGTGCCAGCAGCCAAGATTTGCCGAGCGGGAAGGCTAATGAAAAACTGTTTTTT	CASSQDLPSGKANEKLFF
.	TRBV6-5	.	15	TRBJ1-1	TGTGCCAGCACCGTAACTGGGGCCTCGAACACTGAAGCTTTCTTT	CASTVTGASNTEAFF
TRBD2	TRBV7-6	.	16	TRBJ2-3	TGTGCCAGCAGCCCGAGACTAAGCGGGGGTCCAGATACGCAGTATTTT	CASSPRLSGGPDTQYF
.	TRBV27	once	15	TRBJ1-2	TGTGCCAGCACCTCGCGGGGGCCACGGCCCTATGGCTACACCTTC	CASTSRGPRPYGYTF
TRBD1	TRBV10-1	.	16	TRBJ1-6	TGCGCCAGCAGCGAGCGGCAGGGGGCGACGAGCTCACCCCTCCACTTT	CASSERQGATSSPLHF
TRBD2	TRBV2	.	15	TRBJ2-2	TGTGCCAAAGGACTAGCGGGTTCGAACACCGGGGAGCTGTTTTTT	CAKGLAGSNTGELFF
.	TRBV9	once	13	TRBJ1-2	TGTGCCAGCAGCGTACAGGGAAGCTATGGCTACACCTTC	CASSVQGSYGYTF
TRBD1	TRBV5-6	.	14	TRBJ1-2	TGTGCCAGCAGCTTGGAAGGGACAGGCTATGGCTACACCTTC	CASSLEGTGYGYTF
TRBD1	TRBV3-1/TRBV3-2	.	14	TRBJ1-2	TGTGCCAGCAGCCAAGACTCCGGGACAGACGGCTACACCTTC	CASSQDSGTDGYTF
TRBD1	TRBV3-1/TRBV3-2	.	14	TRBJ1-2	TGTGCCAGCAGCCGGGACAGATCTAACTATGGCTACACCTTC	CASSRDRSNYGYTF
TRBD2	TRBV27	once	16	TRBJ2-3	TGTGCCAGCTTGGGGACTAGCGGGGGTAGGACAGATACGCAGTATTTT	CASLGTSGGRTDTQYF
.	TRBV7-9	.	14	TRBJ2-2	TGTGCCAGCAAGTTGGACGGGAACACCGGGGAGCTGTTTTTT	CASKLDGNTGELFF
TRBD1	TRBV2	.	15	TRBJ2-3	TGTGCCAGCAGTGATAGAGACAGGGTTTCAGATACGCAGTATTTT	CASSDRDRVSDTQYF
TRBD1	TRBV5-1	.	16	TRBJ2-2	TGCGCCAGCAGCTCGTGGGACAGGGCGAACACCGGGGAGCTGTTTTTT	CASSSWDRANTGELFF
.	TRBV9	.	14	TRBJ2-1	TGTGCCAGCAGCCCCCAAGGGGCGTACAATGAGCAGTTCTTC	CASSPQGAYNEQFF